This record covers a single T cell receptor beta chain. These data are taken from a study of blood T cells in healthy people across ages. For the second PCR, which ran for 7 to 11 cycles, a sample-barcoded 5' primer and a J-beta primer mix were used. With 12 random nucleotides, a template-switch adaptor tagged each individual cDNA molecule. Via MiXCR, TCRdb re-called the 5' RACE reads, giving one row per CDR3 protein. This sample has 1.5 million to 2 million distinct CDR3 sequences; about 28% occur once, and the top ten carry 6.5% to 8.5%. This CDR3 has 14 residues. Per germline, CDR1 SGHKS and CDR2 YYEKEE (reference sequence). V dropped 7 bases and J dropped 4 bases, with 17 bases sitting between them.

Sequencing used blood. This clonotype originated in a woman aged 30 to 39 in good health. The rearrangement uses TRBV5-5 and TRBJ1-2; D ambiguous. The CDR3 DNA follows: TGTGCCAGCGGCGTTTCGCGGCAGAGCTATGGCTACACCTTC. The encoded protein is CASGVSRQSYGYTF.